This entry lists 8 T cell receptor beta chains sequenced from one sample in a study of blood T cell repertoires in COVID-19. Clones were sequenced by immunoSEQ multiplex PCR, and TCRdb holds only the in-frame ones, with some missing. The sample shows around 280,000 clones, around 89% of them seen only once. Sequences were obtained from PBMCs or T cells enriched from blood (not recorded which). The origin of the receptors is a woman younger than 30 with acute COVID-19.

The chain uses TRBV12-3 or TRBV12-4 and TRBJ1-2, with a possible D match to TRBD1 (6 bases). Trimming removed 7 bases at V and 8 bases at J, with 14 bases between. The CDR3 spans 12 residues. The CDR3 spells CASNLQGLGYTF. The CDR3 coding sequence is TGTGCCAGCAACCTTCAGGGGTTAGGCTACACCTTC.

The CDR3 reads CASSDPGGGATEAFF. CDR3 coding DNA: TGTGCCAGCAGTGACCCTGGTGGGGGGGCCACTGAAGCTTTCTTT. The V call is TRBV25-1, the J call TRBJ1-1; D is possibly TRBD1 (6 bases). V dropped 3 bases and J dropped 4 bases, with 15 bases sitting between them. Germline values: CDR1 MGHDK, CDR2 SYGVNS. The CDR3 contains 15 residues.

This clone has just one count. The chain is built from TRBV7-9 and TRBJ1-4; 9 bases line up with TRBD1. Germline values: CDR1 SEHNR, CDR2 FQNEAQ (reference sequence). Unmatched junction bases numbered 16, after V lost 7 bases and J lost 10 bases. The CDR3 runs to 16 residues. In nucleotides, the CDR3 is TGTGCCAGCACCACCGGAGAGGGACAGGGCTGGGGAAAACTGTTTTTT. This sequence encodes CASTTGEGQGWGKLFF.

The V call is TRBV5-1, the J call TRBJ2-5, with a weak D call TRBD2 (6 bases). V lost 4 bases and J lost 5, with 12 bases in between. There are 13 residues in the CDR3. Germline V gives CDR1 SGHRS, CDR2 YFSETQ. The CDR3 region is CASSPGVMETQYF. In DNA, the CDR3 is TGCGCCAGCAGCCCGGGGGTGATGGAGACCCAGTACTTC.

The chain is built from TRBV27 and TRBJ2-7; 7 nucleotides align to TRBD2. J lost 5 bases, V lost 4 bases, and 8 bases had no gene match. The CDR3 covers 14 residues. Germline V gene sequence: CDR1 MNHEY, CDR2 SMNVEV (reference sequence). CDR3 sequence: CASSWVAGANEQYF. CDR3 sequence (DNA): TGTGCCAGCAGTTGGGTGGCGGGAGCGAACGAGCAGTACTTC.

The rearrangement joins TRBV11-2 to TRBJ2-7, with 8 bases identical to TRBD2. Trimming took 0 bases from V and 6 from J; bases not matched to a gene: 4. The CDR3 spans 14 residues. Germline assignment: CDR1 SGHAT and CDR2 FQNNGV. CDR3 sequence: CASSLDGRAGEQYF. For the CDR3, the DNA is TGTGCCAGCAGCTTAGACGGGAGGGCGGGCGAGCAGTACTTC.

Details on this clone: Other DNA sequences in this specimen translate into the identical CDR3. The V and J genes are TRBV28 and TRBJ2-1, with TRBD2 matching 8 bases. J was trimmed by 6 bases and V by 1 base; bases with no gene match: 2. Germline V CDR1 and CDR2: MDHEN, SYDVKM. The CDR3 totals 14 residues. The CDR3 loop reads CASSLLAGGNEQFF. DNA for the CDR3: TGTGCCAGCAGTTTATTGGCGGGAGGCAATGAGCAGTTCTTC. Based on the CDR3 plus reference TRBV28 and TRBJ2-1, the full variable domain is DVKVTQSSRYLVKRTGEKVFLECVQDMDHENMFWYRQDPGLGLRLIYFSYDVKMKEKGDIPEGYSVSREKKERFSLILESASTNQTSMYLCASSLLAGGNEQFFGPGTRLTVL.

V usage is TRBV30 and J usage is TRBJ2-7; possibly TRBD2 for D (5 bases). The CDR3 length is 12 residues. Germline assignment: CDR1 GTSNPN and CDR2 SVGIG (reference sequence). Trimming took off 0 bases at V and 7 bases at J, with 10 bases between the two ends. CDR3 in amino acids: CAWSVGPGEQYF. The CDR3 coding sequence is TGTGCCTGGAGTGTCGGCCCGGGGGAGCAGTACTTC.